The sequence of this T cell receptor beta chain was determined in a study of T-cell memory formation after mild COVID-19. TCRdb reanalysed the 5' RACE reads using MiXCR and keeps one entry per CDR3 protein. The table lists about 310,000 distinct CDR3 sequences, 15% to 20% of them singletons. The CDR3 is made up of 14 amino acids. Germline V lookup: CDR1 SGHTA, CDR2 FQGNSA. Comment on this clonotype: Germline and junction disagree at one end, which may indicate a read error.

The receptor comes from a man between 18 and 35 years old who had mild COVID-19 (a few samples of this study predate the infection). Cell type and time point are not known. Sequenced material: PBMCs or a T cell subset sorted from them (not recorded which). The chain recombines TRBV7-2 with TRBJ1-6; 7 nucleotides agree with TRBD1. The CDR3 DNA is TGTGCCAGCAGATTAGAGGGGGCAGGTTCACCCCTCCACTTT. Translating gives CASRLEGAGSPLHF.